Below, 24 T cell receptor beta chains from the same sample are listed, as sequenced in a study of shared clonotypes between healthy human individuals. Sequenced by immunoSEQ multiplex PCR; TCRdb stores in-frame clones only, minus some. The table has around 2.1 million clones, more than 90% seen once. Source material: naive CD4+ T cells sorted from blood. Noted subset: CD45RA+ positively selected. The receptors shown here come from a man younger than 35 in good health.

With regard to this clone: Within the sample, other DNA sequences also encode this same CDR3. The rearrangement links TRBV10-3 to TRBJ1-1; TRBD1 aligns across 7 bases. V lost 3 bases, J lost 3 bases, and 4 bases stayed unmatched. The germline V gene has CDR1 ENHRY and CDR2 SYGVKD. The CDR3 extends over 14 amino acids. The CDR3 here is CAISERDRDTEAFF. The CDR3, as DNA: TGTGCCATCAGTGAACGAGACAGGGACACTGAAGCTTTCTTT.

V gene TRBV7-6 combines with J gene TRBJ2-1; TRBD2 matches 10 bases. J was trimmed by 9 bases and V by 3 bases; bases with no gene match: 11. The CDR3 totals 16 residues. Germline assignment: CDR1 SGHVS and CDR2 FNYEAQ. Here the CDR3 DNA reads TGTGCCAGCAGCTTGGCCCTAGCGGGGGTATCTAGTGAGCAGTTCTTC. As protein: CASSLALAGVSSEQFF. The variable domain in full, with the rest retrieved from reference TRBV7-6 and TRBJ2-1, is GAGVSQSPRYKVTKRGQDVALRCDPISGHVSLYWYRQALGQGPEFLTYFNYEAQQDKSGLPNDRFSAERPEGSISTLTIQRTEQRDSAMYRCASSLALAGVSSEQFFGPGTRLTVL.

The chain links TRBV6-1 to TRBJ1-2; 11 nucleotides align to TRBD1. Germline lookup yields CDR1 MNHNS and CDR2 SASEGT. V shed 8 bases and J 4 bases; nucleotides not matched to a gene: 6. CDR3 length: 14 amino acids. The CDR3: CASVRDRGIYGYTF. CDR3 coding DNA: TGTGCCAGCGTTAGGGACAGGGGGATCTATGGCTACACCTTC.

V usage is TRBV11-2 and J usage is TRBJ1-6, with D uncertain. Germline CDR1 and CDR2: SGHAT and FQNNGV. V lost 6 bases and J lost 10, with 10 bases in between. The CDR3 totals 12 residues. This chain's CDR3 is CASSRLGSPLHF. The DNA of the CDR3 is TGTGCCAGCAGTCGCTTGGGCTCACCCCTCCACTTT.

This chain connects TRBV5-6 to TRBJ2-5, with 8 bases aligning to TRBD1. The CDR3 is made up of 15 amino acids. CDR1 SGHDT and CDR2 YYEEEE come from the germline V gene. V dropped 1 base and J dropped 2; count of bases not matched to a gene: 4. The CDR3 region is CASSLLTGGQETQYF. DNA for the CDR3: TGTGCCAGCAGCTTGTTAACAGGGGGTCAAGAGACCCAGTACTTC.

V usage is TRBV4-1 and J usage is TRBJ2-3, with D perhaps matching TRBD1 (5 bases). Trimming cost V 0 bases and J 0 bases, with 7 bases left between them. The germline gives CDR1 MGHRA, CDR2 YSYEKL. The CDR3 contains 15 residues. The CDR3 bases are TGCGCCAGCAGCCAAGAAGGGGATAGCACAGATACGCAGTATTTT. This sequence encodes CASSQEGDSTDTQYF.

The genes are TRBV5-1 and TRBJ1-2; no definite D call. Trimming left V 1 base short and J 2 bases short, with 18 bases between. Germline V gives CDR1 SGHRS, CDR2 YFSETQ. The CDR3 covers 17 residues. The CDR3 DNA reads TGCGCCAGCAGCTTGTCCCGACAAGGTGGGGAGAACTATGGCTACACCTTC. As protein: CASSLSRQGGENYGYTF.

The chain joins TRBV5-4 to TRBJ2-2, with D possibly matching TRBD2 (6 bases). The CDR3 extends over 16 amino acids. Trimming shortened V by 4 bases and J by 1 base, and 14 bases separated the two germline ends. Germline lookup yields CDR1 SGHNT and CDR2 YYREEE (reference sequence). CDR3: CASSPGGEMNTGELFF. The CDR3, as DNA: TGTGCCAGCAGCCCAGGAGGGGAAATGAACACCGGGGAGCTGTTTTTT.

The chain uses TRBV7-2 and TRBJ2-1; 13 bases agree with TRBD2. V trimming: 1 base; J trimming: 4 bases; junction bases outside the gene matches: 4. CDR1 is SGHTA, CDR2 FQGNSA, per germline. This CDR3 has 17 residues. The CDR3 DNA is TGTGCCAGCAGCTTAGTTGGGACTAGCGGGATTTACAATGAGCAGTTCTTC. This translates into CASSLVGTSGIYNEQFF.

The chain combines TRBV19 with TRBJ1-5; no definite D call. The CDR3 sequence is 13 residues long. V was pared by 6 bases and J by 7 bases, with 13 bases between. Germline V gene sequence: CDR1 LNHDA, CDR2 SQIVND (reference sequence). CDR3 sequence (DNA): TGTGCCAGTAGCACCAGTTCGCAACAGCCCCAGCATTTT. As protein: CASSTSSQQPQHF.

The CDR3 loop is CASSPRDRSYEQYF. The CDR3 DNA is TGCGCCAGCAGCCCCCGGGACAGGTCCTACGAGCAGTACTTC. The chain joins TRBV4-1 to TRBJ2-7; 8 nucleotides agree with TRBD1. The germline V gene has CDR1 MGHRA and CDR2 YSYEKL. The V segment lost 4 bases and the J segment 1 base; nucleotides outside the gene matches: 3. CDR3 size: 14 residues.

This clone was picked up one time. This chain uses TRBV25-1 with TRBJ1-1; possibly TRBD1 for D (5 bases). The V gene lost 7 bases and the J gene lost 5 bases, with 14 bases spanning the gap. The CDR3 length is 13 residues. Looked up from germline, CDR1 is MGHDK and CDR2 is SYGVNS. In DNA form, the CDR3 reads TGTGCCAGCATTGGCGGGGGTTGGACTGAAGCTTTCTTT. Its protein product is CASIGGGWTEAFF.

The chain links TRBV9 to TRBJ2-3; D assignment may be TRBD1 or TRBD2 (5 bases each). The V and J ends lost 3 bases and 2 bases respectively, with 10 bases between them. The CDR3 loop spans 14 amino acids. CDR1 SGDLS and CDR2 YYNGEE come from the germline V gene. The CDR3 region is CASSGDPSTDTQYF. The CDR3 bases are TGTGCCAGCAGCGGGGACCCTTCCACAGATACGCAGTATTTT.

The gene calls are TRBV11-2 and TRBJ1-5; D is undetermined. CDR1 is SGHAT, CDR2 FQNNGV, per germline. The CDR3 extends over 16 amino acids. Deletions cut 1 base from V and 1 base from J, with 11 bases between. The CDR3 here is CASSLVSGWSNQPQHF. CDR3 nucleotide sequence: TGTGCCAGCAGCTTAGTCAGTGGATGGAGCAATCAGCCCCAGCATTTT.

This clone appeared a single time. The sample has other DNA sequences that encode this CDR3 too. This chain connects TRBV10-3 to TRBJ2-1, with D hard to call. V lost 0 bases and J 2 bases, leaving 8 bases between the germline ends. Germline V gene data show CDR1 as ENHRY and CDR2 as SYGVKD. This CDR3 is 15 amino acids long. The CDR3: CAISESGGPYNEQFF. The DNA of the CDR3 is TGTGCCATCAGTGAGTCAGGTGGTCCCTACAATGAGCAGTTCTTC.

This clone was recorded once. The chain employs TRBV28 and TRBJ2-7; no reliable D call. Germline assignment: CDR1 MDHEN and CDR2 SYDVKM. CDR3 length: 13 residues. The V and J ends lost 5 bases and 3 bases respectively, with 11 bases between them. In nucleotides, the CDR3 is TGTGCCAGCAGTCCCCCCCCGGGCTACGAGCAGTACTTC. Its translation is CASSPPPGYEQYF.

This clone was observed a few times. This chain links TRBV7-9 with TRBJ2-7; 7 nucleotides align to TRBD2. V was clipped by 1 base and J by 0 bases; unmatched bases: 6. The CDR3 has 16 amino acids. Germline CDR1 and CDR2: SEHNR and FQNEAQ (reference sequence). As DNA, the CDR3 is TGTGCCAGCAGCTTAGGGTTGCGGGGGACCTCCTACGAGCAGTACTTC. Its protein is CASSLGLRGTSYEQYF.

The V and J genes are TRBV6-1 and TRBJ2-3; TRBD2 agrees at 13 bases. The CDR3 runs to 15 residues. Per the germline V gene, CDR1 is MNHNS and CDR2 is SASEGT. V shed 10 bases and J 4 bases; nucleotides not matched to a gene: 8. CDR3: CATGLAGAMSDTQYF. CDR3 in DNA: TGTGCCACCGGACTAGCGGGAGCAATGTCAGATACGCAGTATTTT.

J is TRBJ2-5 and V is TRBV7-2; possibly TRBD1 or TRBD2 for D (5 bases each). V lost 5 bases and J lost 9, with 13 bases in between. The germline V gene has CDR1 SGHTA and CDR2 FQGNSA. There are 12 residues in the CDR3. DNA for the CDR3: TGTGCCAGCAGCCGGGACGCGTGGGCCCAGTACTTC. It codes for CASSRDAWAQYF.

To note about this clone: This CDR3 is also generated by other DNA sequences in the sample. V usage is TRBV28 and J usage is TRBJ1-4; TRBD1 might be the D (5 bases). This CDR3 has 14 residues. Trimming took off 6 bases at V and 3 bases at J, with 11 bases between the two ends. Per germline, CDR1 MDHEN and CDR2 SYDVKM. The CDR3, as DNA: TGTGCCAGCAGCCCCGGAGGGGCTAATGAAAAACTGTTTTTT. This gives the protein CASSPGGANEKLFF.

The chain is built from TRBV10-1 and TRBJ1-5; TRBD1 matches at 11 bases. The CDR3 has 19 amino acids. The V gene end was trimmed by 6 bases and the J gene end by 2 bases; junction bases not matched to a gene: 15. The germline V gene has CDR1 WNHNN and CDR2 SYGVQD (reference sequence). The CDR3 loop reads CASREGRTGGHRGNQPQHF. The CDR3 nucleotides are TGCGCCAGCAGAGAGGGCCGGACAGGGGGCCACCGAGGCAATCAGCCCCAGCATTTT.

This sequence joins TRBV5-4 and TRBJ2-1, with 14 bases lining up with TRBD2. This CDR3 is 17 amino acids long. After removal of 4 bases from V and 9 bases from J, the junction contained 12 bases not matched to a gene. CDR1 SGHNT and CDR2 YYREEE come from the germline V gene (reference sequence). CDR3 region: CASSPGLAGARRAEQFF. The CDR3, as DNA: TGTGCCAGCAGCCCGGGACTAGCGGGGGCGCGTCGGGCTGAGCAGTTCTTC.

This clone was recorded once. The chain combines TRBV4-1 with TRBJ2-2, with D perhaps assigned TRBD1 or TRBD2 (5 bases each). The germline gives CDR1 MGHRA, CDR2 YSYEKL. The V and J ends lost 5 bases and 1 base respectively, with 17 bases between them. The CDR3 totals 17 residues. The CDR3 sequence is CASSGITGTLNTGELFF. Written as DNA, the CDR3 is TGCGCCAGCAGCGGGATTACCGGGACGTTGAACACCGGGGAGCTGTTTTTT.

This chain joins TRBV6-1 and TRBJ1-5, with no clear D. Trimming removed 6 bases from V and 0 bases from J, with 12 bases in between. This CDR3 comprises 15 residues. Germline lookup yields CDR1 MNHNS and CDR2 SASEGT. The CDR3: CASRWLSGSNQPQHF. The CDR3 DNA is TGTGCCAGCAGATGGCTATCGGGTAGCAATCAGCCCCAGCATTTT.